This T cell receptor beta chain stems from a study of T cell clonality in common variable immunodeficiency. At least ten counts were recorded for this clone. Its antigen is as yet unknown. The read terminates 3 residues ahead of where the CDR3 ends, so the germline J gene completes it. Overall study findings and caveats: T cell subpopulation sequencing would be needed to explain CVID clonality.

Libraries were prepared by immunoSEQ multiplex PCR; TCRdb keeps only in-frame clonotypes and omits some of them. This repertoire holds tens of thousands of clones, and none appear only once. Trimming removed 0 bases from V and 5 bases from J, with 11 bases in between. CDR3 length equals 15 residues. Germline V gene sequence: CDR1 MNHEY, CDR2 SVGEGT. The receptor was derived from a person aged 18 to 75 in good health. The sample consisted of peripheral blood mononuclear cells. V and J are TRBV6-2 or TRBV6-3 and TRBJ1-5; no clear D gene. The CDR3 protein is CASSYSPGEHQPQHF. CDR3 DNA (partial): TGTGCCAGCAGTTACTCACCCGGTGAGCATCAGCCC.